This T cell receptor (beta chain) originates from a study of shared clonotypes between healthy human individuals (dated by TCRdb to the early 2020s). Notes on the research overall: A couple of women and three men aged 18 to 49 years were included in the cohort. To estimate repertoire size and how much clonotype sharing occurs between individuals, the study deeply sequenced the blood TCR repertoires of five healthy adults. Different laboratories and diverse techniques were used to prepare libraries and sequence TCR repertoires, to increase sequencing depth and limit assay-specific biases. Between about 0.94 and 8.9 billion PBMCs per donor were obtained by leukapheresis.

This clone was seen a few times. Its binding antigen is unknown. The record has no base qualities; no much larger clone is one base away. Relative to germline, V is 2 bases shorter and J is 7 bases shorter, with 11 bases between their ends. The cysteine opens and the phenylalanine closes a CDR3 of 13 amino acids. The read is trimmed to its CDR3 DNA, 39 bases read in frame from base 1. CDR1 and CDR2, per the germline V gene (reference sequence), are SEHNR and FQNEAQ. The donors were healthy, HIV-negative adults who had no recently reported acute infections or vaccinations. Every donor was a Caucasian adult living in Nashville, Tennessee, USA. In the unsorted samples, some 94 million PBMCs were counted, and genomic DNA was extracted using the QIAamp DNA Blood Mini kit. Blood was obtained by leukapheresis, after which PBMCs were separated by Ficoll-Histopaque density gradient centrifugation and cryopreserved in liquid nitrogen vapor phase.

TCR CDR3 regions were amplified from genomic DNA by multiplex PCR using the deep immunoSEQ assay. For each cell subset, the extracted genomic DNA was distributed evenly across all wells of several immunoSEQ 96-well plates, and each plate served as one replicate. For unsorted PBMC, roughly 330 ng of genomic DNA, equivalent to around 30,000 T cell genomes, went into each replicate PCR. Ten immunoSEQ deep assay plates were used to sequence unsorted PBMC genomic DNA. Purified libraries were quantified with a Qubit 3.0 fluorometer, sized on a Bioanalyzer 2100, and re-quantified with the KAPA Library Quantification kit. Every immunoSEQ 96-well plate was sequenced on a separate single-read 150-cycle Illumina NextSeq 550 flow cell. The original methods were these. Because the immunoSEQ output held only junctional sequences and lacked quality scores, the filtering could not match the filtering applied to full-length reads. Sequences were annotated with PyIR, a Python wrapper for IgBLAST v1.9, and V/J genes and CDR3 were assigned using IMGT germline references. Reads with weak V/J assignments (E-value above 1e-6), missing CDR3, stop codons, out-of-frame junctions, or ambiguous translated residues were removed. V3J clonotypes were defined by identical inferred V gene, J gene, and CDR3 amino acid sequence. Percentage overlap between repertoires was computed as shared unique clonotypes divided by the size of the smaller repertoire. Repertoire richness was assessed with RTK rarefaction, the Chao1 estimator, and Recon v2.1 estimates of unobserved clonotypes. TCRdb's version of the immuneACCESS table is confined to in-frame rearrangements and falls short of the full clone set. An unresolved V gene accounts for under half of the shortfall where checked; the remainder is of unknown origin. The V and J calls and clone size come from that table; D and trimming were worked out from the DNA. The sample records 470,000 or so clones, about 72% of which are singletons. The top ten constitute 12% of the sample.

Study-wide findings and limitations: Pairwise subsampling led to the expectation that sequencing depth would affect the degree of clonotype sharing among donors. Sampling was restricted to blood, and TCR repertoires in tissues likely differ from the TCR repertoires found in blood. The small number of donors limited the genetic and exposure-history diversity represented.

The sequencing input was PBMCs. Recombination connected TRBV7-9 to TRBJ1-1, with an unclear D gene assignment. The TCR originated in a woman aged 40 to 55 in good health. Some clones in this sample may be carry-over from other donors' samples. DNA sequence: TGTGCCAGCAGCTTACCTTCTTTAGTTGAAGCTTTCTTT. It is translated as CASSLPSLVEAFF.